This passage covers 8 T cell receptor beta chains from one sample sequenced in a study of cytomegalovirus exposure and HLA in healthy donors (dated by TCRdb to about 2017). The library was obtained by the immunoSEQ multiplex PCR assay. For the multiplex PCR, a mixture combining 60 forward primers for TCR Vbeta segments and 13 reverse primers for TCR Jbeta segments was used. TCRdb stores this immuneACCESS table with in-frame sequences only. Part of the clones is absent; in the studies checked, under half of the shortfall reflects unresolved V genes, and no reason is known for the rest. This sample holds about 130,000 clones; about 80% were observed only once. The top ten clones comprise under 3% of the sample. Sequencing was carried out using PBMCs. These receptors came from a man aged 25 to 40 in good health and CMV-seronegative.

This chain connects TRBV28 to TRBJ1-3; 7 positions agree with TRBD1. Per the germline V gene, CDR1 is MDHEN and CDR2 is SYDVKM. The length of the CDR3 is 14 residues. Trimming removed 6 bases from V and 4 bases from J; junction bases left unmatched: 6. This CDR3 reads CASRPTGDGNTIYF. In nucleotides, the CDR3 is TGTGCCAGCAGACCCACAGGGGACGGAAACACCATATATTTT.

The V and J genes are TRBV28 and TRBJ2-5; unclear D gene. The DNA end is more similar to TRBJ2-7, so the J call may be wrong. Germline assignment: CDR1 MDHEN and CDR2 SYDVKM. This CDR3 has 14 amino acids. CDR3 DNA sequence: TGTGCCAGCAGTTTTCGGACCAGTTGGGGCGAGCAGTACTTC. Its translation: CASSFRTSWGEQYF.

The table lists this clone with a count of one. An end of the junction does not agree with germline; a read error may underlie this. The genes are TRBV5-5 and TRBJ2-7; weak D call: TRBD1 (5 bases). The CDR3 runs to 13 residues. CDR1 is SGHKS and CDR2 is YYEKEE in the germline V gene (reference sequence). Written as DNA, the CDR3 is TGTGCCAGCAGCTACCCCTTTGGGCAGGACAAATTCTTC. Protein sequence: CASSYPFGQDKFF.

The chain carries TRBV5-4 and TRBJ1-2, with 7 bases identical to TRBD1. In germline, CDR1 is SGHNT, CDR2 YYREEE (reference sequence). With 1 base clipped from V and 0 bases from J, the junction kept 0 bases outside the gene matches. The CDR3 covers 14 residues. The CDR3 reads CASSLTGANYGYTF. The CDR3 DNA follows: TGTGCCAGCAGCTTGACAGGGGCTAACTATGGCTACACCTTC.

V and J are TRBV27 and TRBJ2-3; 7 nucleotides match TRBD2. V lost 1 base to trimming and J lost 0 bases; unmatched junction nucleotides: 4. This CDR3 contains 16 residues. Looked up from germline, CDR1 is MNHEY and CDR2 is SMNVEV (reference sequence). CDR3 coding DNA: TGTGCCAGCAGTTTATACGCGGGAGCCAGCACAGATACGCAGTATTTT. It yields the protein CASSLYAGASTDTQYF.

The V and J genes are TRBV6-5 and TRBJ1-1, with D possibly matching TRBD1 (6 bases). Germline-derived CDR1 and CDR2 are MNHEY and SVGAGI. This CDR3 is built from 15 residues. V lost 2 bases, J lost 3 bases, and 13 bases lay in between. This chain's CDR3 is CASSYGQGLDTEAFF. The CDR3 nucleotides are TGTGCCAGCAGTTACGGCCAGGGGTTGGACACTGAAGCTTTCTTT.

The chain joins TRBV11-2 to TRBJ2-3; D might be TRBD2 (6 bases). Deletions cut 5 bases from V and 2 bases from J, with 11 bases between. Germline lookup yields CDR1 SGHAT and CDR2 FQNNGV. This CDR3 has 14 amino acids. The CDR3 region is CASSRLATTDTQYF. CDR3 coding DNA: TGTGCCAGCAGCAGGCTAGCGACCACAGATACGCAGTATTTT.

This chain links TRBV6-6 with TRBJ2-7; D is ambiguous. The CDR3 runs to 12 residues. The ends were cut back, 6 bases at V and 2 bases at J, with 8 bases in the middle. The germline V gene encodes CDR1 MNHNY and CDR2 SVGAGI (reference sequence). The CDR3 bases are TGTGCCAGCAGGCAGGCTACCTACGAGCAGTACTTC. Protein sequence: CASRQATYEQYF.